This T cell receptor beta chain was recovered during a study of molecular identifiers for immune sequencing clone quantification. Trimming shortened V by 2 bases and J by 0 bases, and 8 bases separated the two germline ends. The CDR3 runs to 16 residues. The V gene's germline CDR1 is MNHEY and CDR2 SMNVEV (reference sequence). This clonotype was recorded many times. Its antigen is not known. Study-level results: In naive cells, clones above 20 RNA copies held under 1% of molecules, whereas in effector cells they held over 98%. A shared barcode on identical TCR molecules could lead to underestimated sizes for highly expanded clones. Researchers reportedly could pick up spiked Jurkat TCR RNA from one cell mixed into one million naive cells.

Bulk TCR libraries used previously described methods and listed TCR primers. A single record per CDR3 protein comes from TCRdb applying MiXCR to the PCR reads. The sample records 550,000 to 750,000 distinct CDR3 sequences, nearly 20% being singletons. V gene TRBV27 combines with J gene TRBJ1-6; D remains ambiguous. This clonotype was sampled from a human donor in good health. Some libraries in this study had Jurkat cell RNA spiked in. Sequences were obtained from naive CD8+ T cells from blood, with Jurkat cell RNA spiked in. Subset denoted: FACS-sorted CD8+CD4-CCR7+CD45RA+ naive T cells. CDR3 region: CASSLTASSYNSPLHF. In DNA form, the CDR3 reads TGTGCCAGCAGTTTAACGGCGAGCTCCTATAATTCACCCCTCCACTTT.